The 8 T cell receptor beta chains presented below share a single source sample, sequenced in a study of regulatory T cells in long-lasting Graves disease. Time point indicated: newly diagnosed GD, antithyroid drugs for less than 3 months. The TCR library was prepared using RNA isolated from PBMCs. Construction of the TCR beta libraries employed iRepertoire HTBI primers in conjunction with Arm-PCR of CDR3 regions. TCRdb recomputed calls from the multiplex PCR reads with MiXCR, one row per CDR3 protein. The sample records hundreds of thousands of distinct CDR3 sequences, 16% being singletons. The data were also submitted as part of a second study, on T cells in Graves' hyperthyroidism and ophthalmopathy.

The source was peripheral blood mononuclear cells (PBMCs), collected at new diagnosis, from a patient treated with antithyroid drugs. Source of these receptors: a man aged 35-49 years with Graves disease.

The chain joins TRBV7-9 to TRBJ2-3, with TRBD2 matching 10 bases. V shed 5 bases and J 0 bases; nucleotides not matched to a gene: 5. Per the germline V gene, CDR1 is SEHNR and CDR2 is FQNEAQ (reference sequence). The CDR3 runs to 16 residues. The CDR3 reads CASSNKAGGSTDTQYF. The CDR3 region has the DNA TGTGCCAGCAGCAACAAAGCGGGGGGGAGCACAGATACGCAGTATTTT.

This clonotype was seen at least ten times. The chain is built from TRBV28 and TRBJ2-7; 13 positions match TRBD2. This CDR3 contains 16 residues. Unmatched junction bases numbered 11, after V lost 10 bases and J lost 2 bases. Germline V CDR1 and CDR2: MDHEN, SYDVKM. The DNA of the CDR3 is TGTGCCACTTCAAAGTTCGGACTAGCGGGGGCCTACGAGCAGTACTTC. This translates into CATSKFGLAGAYEQYF.

This clonotype was counted many times. The chain recombines TRBV7-3 with TRBJ2-5; 8 bases are shared with TRBD2. Germline V CDR1 and CDR2: SGHTA, FQGTGA. CDR3 length: 13 amino acids. Trimming removed 8 bases from V and 2 bases from J; junction bases left unmatched: 4. The CDR3 sequence is CASAAGGQETQYF. The CDR3 bases are TGTGCCAGCGCCGCGGGGGGACAAGAGACCCAGTACTTC.

This clonotype has a count of ten or more. The chain links TRBV28 to TRBJ1-2; 7 bases agree with TRBD1. This CDR3 is 13 amino acids long. The germline V gene has CDR1 MDHEN and CDR2 SYDVKM. V trimming: 4 bases; J trimming: 9 bases; junction bases outside the gene matches: 8. The CDR3 is CASSWTGLSSYTF. CDR3 coding DNA: TGTGCCAGCAGTTGGACAGGCCTATCGAGCTACACCTTC.

V usage is TRBV5-1 and J usage is TRBJ1-1; D gene unclear. This CDR3 is 19 amino acids long. Germline V gene sequence: CDR1 SGHRS, CDR2 YFSETQ. The ends were cut back, 0 bases at V and 2 bases at J, with 23 bases in the middle. This chain's CDR3 is CASSLASLQALTPNTEAFF. The CDR3, as DNA: TGCGCCAGCAGCTTGGCCTCGTTGCAGGCCCTTACACCCAACACTGAAGCTTTCTTT.

The V and J genes are TRBV9 and TRBJ2-1; 8 positions match TRBD1. Unmatched junction bases numbered 7, after V lost 4 bases and J lost 4 bases. CDR1 and CDR2 from the germline V gene are SGDLS and YYNGEE. The CDR3 length is 15 residues. In DNA, the CDR3 is TGTGCCAGCAGCTCGTCCGGGACAGGTTACAATGAGCAGTTCTTC. Residues: CASSSSGTGYNEQFF.

This clonotype has at least ten counts. J is TRBJ2-2 and V is TRBV6-1; 12 nucleotides line up with TRBD2. The germline CDR1 and CDR2 sequences are MNHNS and SASEGT. V gave up 6 bases and J gave up 10 bases; unmatched junction bases: 12. The CDR3 has 16 amino acids. CDR3 in amino acids: CASRGTSGFSSSELFF. DNA for the CDR3: TGTGCCAGCAGGGGGACTAGCGGGTTCTCTTCGTCGGAGCTGTTTTTT.

This CDR3 reads CASSLGPGDADTQYF. The CDR3 DNA follows: TGTGCCAGCAGTCTTGGCCCCGGAGACGCAGATACGCAGTATTTT. J is TRBJ2-3 and V is TRBV9; D gene ambiguous. The CDR3 spans 15 residues. The V end lost 5 bases, the J end lost 4 bases, and 17 bases lay between the germline ends. Germline V gene lookup returns CDR1 SGDLS and CDR2 YYNGEE.